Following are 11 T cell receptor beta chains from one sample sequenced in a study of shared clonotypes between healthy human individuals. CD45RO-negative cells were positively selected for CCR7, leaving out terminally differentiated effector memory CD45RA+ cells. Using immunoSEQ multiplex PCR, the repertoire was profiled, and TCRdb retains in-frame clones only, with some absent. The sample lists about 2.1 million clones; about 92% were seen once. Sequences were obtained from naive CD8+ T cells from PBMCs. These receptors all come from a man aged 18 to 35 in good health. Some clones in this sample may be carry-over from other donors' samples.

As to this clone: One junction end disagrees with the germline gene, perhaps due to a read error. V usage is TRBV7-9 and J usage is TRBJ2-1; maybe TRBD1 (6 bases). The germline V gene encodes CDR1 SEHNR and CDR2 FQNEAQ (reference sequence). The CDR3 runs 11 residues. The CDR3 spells CASTLGAGPLF. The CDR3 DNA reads TGTGCCAGCACGCTGGGGGCGGGCCCGCTCTTC. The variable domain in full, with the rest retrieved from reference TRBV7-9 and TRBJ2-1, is DTGVSQNPRHKITKRGQNVTFRCDPISEHNRLYWYRQTLGQGPEFLTYFQNEAQLEKSRLLSDRFSAERPKGSFSTLEIQRTEQGDSAMYLCASTLGAGPLFGPGTRLTVL.

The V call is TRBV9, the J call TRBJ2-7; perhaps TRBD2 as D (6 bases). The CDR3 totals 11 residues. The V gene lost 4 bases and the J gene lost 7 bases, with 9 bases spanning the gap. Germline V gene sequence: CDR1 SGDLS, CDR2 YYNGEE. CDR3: CASSTAGEQYF. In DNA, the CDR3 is TGTGCCAGCAGCACCGCGGGGGAGCAGTACTTC.

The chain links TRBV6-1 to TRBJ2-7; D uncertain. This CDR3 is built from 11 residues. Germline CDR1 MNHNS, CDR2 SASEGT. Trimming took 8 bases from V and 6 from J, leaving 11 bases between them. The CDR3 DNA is TGTGCCAGCGACGGGCTCCTCGAGCAGTACTTC. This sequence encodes CASDGLLEQYF.

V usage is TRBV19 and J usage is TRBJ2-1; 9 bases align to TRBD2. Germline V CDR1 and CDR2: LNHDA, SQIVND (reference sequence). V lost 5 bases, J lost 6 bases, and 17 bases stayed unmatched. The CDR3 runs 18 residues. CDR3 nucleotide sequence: TGTGCCAGTAGTCCTGAGGGTAGCGGGGGTTGGCGCGGCAATGAGCAGTTCTTC. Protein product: CASSPEGSGGWRGNEQFF.

CDR3 sequence (DNA): TGCAATGTGCGGCTGAACACCGGGGAGCTGTTTTTT. This sequence encodes CNVRLNTGELFF. The V gene is TRBV29-1, the J gene TRBJ2-2; D call uncertain. Germline CDR1 is SQVTM and CDR2 is ANQGSEA. The CDR3 consists of 12 residues.

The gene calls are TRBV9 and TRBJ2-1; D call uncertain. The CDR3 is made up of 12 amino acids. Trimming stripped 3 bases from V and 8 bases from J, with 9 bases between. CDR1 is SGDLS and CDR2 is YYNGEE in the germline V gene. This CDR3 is CASSDKWDEQFF. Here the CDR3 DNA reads TGTGCCAGCAGCGATAAATGGGATGAGCAGTTCTTC.

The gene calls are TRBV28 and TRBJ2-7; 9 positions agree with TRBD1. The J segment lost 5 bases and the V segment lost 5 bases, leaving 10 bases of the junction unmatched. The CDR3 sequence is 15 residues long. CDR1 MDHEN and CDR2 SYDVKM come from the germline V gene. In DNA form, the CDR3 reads TGTGCCAGCAGTCAACGGACAGGGGTTTTGAACGAGCAGTACTTC. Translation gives CASSQRTGVLNEQYF.

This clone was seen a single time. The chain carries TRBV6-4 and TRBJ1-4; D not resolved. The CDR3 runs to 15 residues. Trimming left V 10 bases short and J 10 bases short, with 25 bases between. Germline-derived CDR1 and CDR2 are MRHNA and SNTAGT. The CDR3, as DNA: TGTGCCATTCTAAAAACTGGGCAGAGTGAACGAAAACTGTTTTTT. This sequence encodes CAILKTGQSERKLFF.

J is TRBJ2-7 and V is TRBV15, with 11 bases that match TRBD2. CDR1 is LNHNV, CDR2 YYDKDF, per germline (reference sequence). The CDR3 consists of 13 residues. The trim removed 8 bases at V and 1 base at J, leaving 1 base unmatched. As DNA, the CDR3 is TGTGCCACCGGGACTAGCGGATCCTACGAGCAGTACTTC. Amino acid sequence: CATGTSGSYEQYF.

In nucleotides, the CDR3 is TGTGCCAGCAGCTCGCCCCGGGATCCCTACAATGAGCAGTTCTTC. This encodes CASSSPRDPYNEQFF. The rearrangement links TRBV5-6 to TRBJ2-1, with D possibly matching TRBD2 (5 bases). This CDR3 is built from 15 residues. In germline, CDR1 is SGHDT, CDR2 YYEEEE. The V gene lost 3 bases and the J gene lost 2 bases, with 12 bases spanning the gap.

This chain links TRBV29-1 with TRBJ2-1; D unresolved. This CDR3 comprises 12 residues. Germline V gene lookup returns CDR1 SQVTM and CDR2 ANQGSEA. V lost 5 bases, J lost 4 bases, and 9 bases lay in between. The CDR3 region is CSVLIPYNEQFF. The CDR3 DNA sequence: TGCAGCGTTCTCATCCCGTACAATGAGCAGTTCTTC.